Reported below is one TCR beta chain. The data were obtained in a study of cytomegalovirus exposure and HLA in healthy donors. Overall study context: The roughly 120 million unique TCR beta sequences, from 150 million to 200 million T cells, were found by an earlier analysis.

The PCR ran on 60 Vbeta and 13 Jbeta primers. Original processing methods: Later reanalysis found about 80 million unique TCR beta chains, roughly 10 million of them shared. The table came from immunoSEQ multiplex PCR; TCRdb's copy has only in-frame clones and leaves some out. The V and J calls and clone size are taken from that table; D and trimming were inferred from the DNA. The sample holds approximately 150,000 clones, 73% seen once. The CDR3 is 15 residues long. V gave up 4 bases and J gave up 2 bases; unmatched junction bases: 7. Germline assignment: CDR1 SGHNT and CDR2 YYREEE (reference sequence).

Sequenced material: PBMCs. This TCR was recovered from a woman between 18 and 30 years old in good health and CMV-seropositive. The J gene is TRBJ1-2, the V gene TRBV5-4; 8 bases fit TRBD1. CDR3 sequence reads: CASSRRDRPNYGYTF. The CDR3 DNA reads as TGTGCCAGCAGCCGGCGGGACAGGCCCAACTATGGCTACACCTTC. Full variable domain (rest looked up from reference TRBV5-4 and TRBJ1-2): ETGVTQSPTHLIKTRGQQVTLRCSSQSGHNTVSWYQQALGQGPQFIFQYYREEENGRGNFPPRFSGLQFPNYSSELNVNALELDDSALYLCASSRRDRPNYGYTFGSGTRLTVV.